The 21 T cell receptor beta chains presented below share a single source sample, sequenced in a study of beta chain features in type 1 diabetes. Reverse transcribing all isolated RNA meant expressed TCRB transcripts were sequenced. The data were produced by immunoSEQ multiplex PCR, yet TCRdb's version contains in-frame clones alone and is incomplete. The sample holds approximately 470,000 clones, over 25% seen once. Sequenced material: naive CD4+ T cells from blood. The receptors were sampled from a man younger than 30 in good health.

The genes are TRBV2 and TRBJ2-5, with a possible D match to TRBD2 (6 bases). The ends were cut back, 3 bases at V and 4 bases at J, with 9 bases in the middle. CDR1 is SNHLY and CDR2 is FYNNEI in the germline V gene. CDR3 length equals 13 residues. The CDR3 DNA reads TGTGCCAGCAGTGAGGAGGGTGGAGAGACCCAGTACTTC. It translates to CASSEEGGETQYF.

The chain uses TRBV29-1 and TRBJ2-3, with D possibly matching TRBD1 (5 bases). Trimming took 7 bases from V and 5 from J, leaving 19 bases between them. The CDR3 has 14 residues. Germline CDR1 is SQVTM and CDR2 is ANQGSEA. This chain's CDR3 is CSASFGANIDTQYF. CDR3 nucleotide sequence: TGCAGCGCGTCCTTTGGGGCAAATATAGATACGCAGTATTTT.

CDR3 nucleotides: TGTGCCAGCAGCCCCGGCCCCAATGAGCAGTTCTTC. Protein: CASSPGPNEQFF. The chain uses TRBV7-9 and TRBJ2-1; no reliable D call. This CDR3 is built from 12 residues. V was pared by 5 bases and J by 6 bases, with 8 bases between. The germline V gene has CDR1 SEHNR and CDR2 FQNEAQ (reference sequence).

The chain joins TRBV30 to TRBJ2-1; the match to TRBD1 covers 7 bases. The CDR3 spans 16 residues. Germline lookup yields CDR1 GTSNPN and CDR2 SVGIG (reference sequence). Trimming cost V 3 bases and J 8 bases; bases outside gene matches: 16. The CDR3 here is CAWRRGQVGGRDEQFF. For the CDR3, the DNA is TGTGCCTGGAGGCGAGGACAGGTAGGGGGTCGGGATGAGCAGTTCTTC.

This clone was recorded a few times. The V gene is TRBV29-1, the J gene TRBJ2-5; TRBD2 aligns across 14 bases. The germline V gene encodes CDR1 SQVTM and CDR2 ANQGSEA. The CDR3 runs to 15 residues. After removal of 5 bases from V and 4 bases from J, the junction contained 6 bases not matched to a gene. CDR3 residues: CSVSGTSGSLETQYF. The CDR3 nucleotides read TGCAGCGTTTCTGGGACTAGCGGGAGCCTAGAGACCCAGTACTTC.

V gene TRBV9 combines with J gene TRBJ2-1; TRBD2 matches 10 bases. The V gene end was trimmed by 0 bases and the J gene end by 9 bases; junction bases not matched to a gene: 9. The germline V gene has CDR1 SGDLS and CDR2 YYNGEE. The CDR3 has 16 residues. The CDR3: CASSVATQREGSEQFF. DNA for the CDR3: TGTGCCAGCAGCGTAGCTACCCAGCGGGAGGGAAGTGAGCAGTTCTTC. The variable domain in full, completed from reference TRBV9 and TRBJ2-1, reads DSGVTQTPKHLITATGQRVTLRCSPRSGDLSVYWYQQSLDQGLQFLIQYYNGEERAKGNILERFSAQQFPDLHSELNLSSLELGDSALYFCASSVATQREGSEQFFGPGTRLTVL.

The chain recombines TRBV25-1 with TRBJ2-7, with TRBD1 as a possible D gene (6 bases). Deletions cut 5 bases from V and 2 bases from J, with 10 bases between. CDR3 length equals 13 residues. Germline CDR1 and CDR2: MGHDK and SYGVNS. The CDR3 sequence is CASSPGDPYEQYF. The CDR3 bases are TGTGCCAGCAGTCCAGGGGATCCCTACGAGCAGTACTTC.

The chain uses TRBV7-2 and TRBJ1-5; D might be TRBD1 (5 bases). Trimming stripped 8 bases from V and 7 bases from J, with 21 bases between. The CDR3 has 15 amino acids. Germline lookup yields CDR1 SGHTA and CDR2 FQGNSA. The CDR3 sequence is CASGTDGQTWQPQHF. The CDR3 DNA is TGTGCCAGCGGGACCGACGGCCAAACCTGGCAGCCCCAGCATTTT.

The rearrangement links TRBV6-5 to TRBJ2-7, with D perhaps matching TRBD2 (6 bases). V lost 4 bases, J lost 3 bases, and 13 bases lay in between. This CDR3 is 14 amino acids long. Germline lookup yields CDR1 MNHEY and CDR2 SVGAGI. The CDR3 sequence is CASSLAGLNYEQYF. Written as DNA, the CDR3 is TGTGCCAGCAGTTTGGCGGGACTTAACTACGAGCAGTACTTC.

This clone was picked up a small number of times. The CDR3 nucleotides are TGCGCCAGCAGCGCCCTGGACAGATTCACAGATACGCAGTATTTT. It encodes CASSALDRFTDTQYF. The chain joins TRBV5-1 to TRBJ2-3; D may be TRBD1 (6 bases). Per the germline V gene, CDR1 is SGHRS and CDR2 is YFSETQ. Trimming removed 4 bases from V and 2 bases from J, with 14 bases in between. The CDR3 consists of 15 residues.

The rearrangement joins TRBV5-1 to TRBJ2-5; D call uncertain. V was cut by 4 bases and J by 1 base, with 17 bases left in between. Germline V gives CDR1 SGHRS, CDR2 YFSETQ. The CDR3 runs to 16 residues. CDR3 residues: CASSPPAGTLQETQYF. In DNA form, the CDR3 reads TGCGCCAGCAGCCCCCCCGCAGGAACACTCCAAGAGACCCAGTACTTC.

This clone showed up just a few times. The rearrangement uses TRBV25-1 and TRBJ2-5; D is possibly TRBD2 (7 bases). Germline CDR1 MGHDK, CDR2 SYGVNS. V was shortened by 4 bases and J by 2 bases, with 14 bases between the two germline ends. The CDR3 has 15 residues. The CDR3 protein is CASSGGGLRQETQYF. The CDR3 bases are TGTGCCAGCAGTGGGGGGGGCCTGCGACAAGAGACCCAGTACTTC.

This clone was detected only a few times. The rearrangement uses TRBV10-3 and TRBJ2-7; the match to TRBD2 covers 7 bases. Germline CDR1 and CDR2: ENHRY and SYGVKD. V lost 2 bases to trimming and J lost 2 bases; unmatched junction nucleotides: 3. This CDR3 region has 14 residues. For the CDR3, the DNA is TGTGCCATCAGTGAGGCGGGAGACCCCTACGAGCAGTACTTC. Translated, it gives CAISEAGDPYEQYF.

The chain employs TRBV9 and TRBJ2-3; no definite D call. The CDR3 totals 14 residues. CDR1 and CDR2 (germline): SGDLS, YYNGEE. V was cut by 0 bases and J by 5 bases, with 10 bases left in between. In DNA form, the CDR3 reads TGTGCCAGCAGCGTAGTAGGGTCACGAGATACGCAGTATTTT. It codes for CASSVVGSRDTQYF.

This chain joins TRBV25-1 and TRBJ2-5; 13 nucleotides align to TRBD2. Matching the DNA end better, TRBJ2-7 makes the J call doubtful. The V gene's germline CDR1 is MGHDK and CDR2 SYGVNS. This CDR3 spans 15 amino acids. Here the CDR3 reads CASSPRLAGGYEQYF. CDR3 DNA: TGTGCCAGCAGTCCCCGACTAGCGGGAGGTTACGAGCAGTACTTC.

CDR3 residues: CASALAGGQETQYF. CDR3 nucleotide sequence: TGTGCCAGCGCCCTAGCGGGAGGGCAAGAGACCCAGTACTTC. The V gene is TRBV7-2, the J gene TRBJ2-5, with 12 nucleotides matching TRBD2. The CDR3 runs 14 residues. Losses at the gene ends were 8 bases for V and 2 bases for J; bases not matched to a gene: 3. The V gene's germline CDR1 is SGHTA and CDR2 FQGNSA. The whole variable domain, filled in from reference TRBV7-2 and TRBJ2-5, reads GAGVSQSPSNKVTEKGKDVELRCDPISGHTALYWYRQSLGQGLEFLIYFQGNSAPDKSGLPSDRFSAERTGGSVSTLTIQRTQQEDSAVYLCASALAGGQETQYFGPGTRLLVL.

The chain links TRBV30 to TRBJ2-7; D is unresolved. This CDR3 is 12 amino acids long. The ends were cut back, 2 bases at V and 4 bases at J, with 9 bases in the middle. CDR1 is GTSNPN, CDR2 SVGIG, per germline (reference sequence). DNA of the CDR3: TGTGCCTGGAGTCATATTGAGTACGAGCAGTACTTC. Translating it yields CAWSHIEYEQYF.

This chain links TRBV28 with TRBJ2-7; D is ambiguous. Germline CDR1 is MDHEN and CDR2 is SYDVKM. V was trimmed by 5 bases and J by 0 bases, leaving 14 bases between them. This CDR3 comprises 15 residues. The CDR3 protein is CASSPGLVGSYEQYF. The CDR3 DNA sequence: TGTGCCAGCAGTCCAGGATTGGTGGGCTCCTACGAGCAGTACTTC.

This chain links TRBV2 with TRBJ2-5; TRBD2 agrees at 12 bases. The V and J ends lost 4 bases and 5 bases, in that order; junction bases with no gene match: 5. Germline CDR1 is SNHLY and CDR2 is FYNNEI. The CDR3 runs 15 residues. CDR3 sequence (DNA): TGTGCCAGCAGTGGACTAGCGGGAGTCACGGAGACCCAGTACTTC. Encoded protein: CASSGLAGVTETQYF.

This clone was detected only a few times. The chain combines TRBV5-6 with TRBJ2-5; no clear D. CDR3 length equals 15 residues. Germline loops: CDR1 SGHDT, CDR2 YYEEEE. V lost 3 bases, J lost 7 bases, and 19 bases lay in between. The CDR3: CASSSGGPSLRTQYF. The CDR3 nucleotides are TGTGCCAGCAGCTCTGGTGGCCCGTCTTTAAGGACCCAGTACTTC. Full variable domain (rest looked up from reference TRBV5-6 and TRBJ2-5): DAGVTQSPTHLIKTRGQQVTLRCSPKSGHDTVSWYQQALGQGPQFIFQYYEEEERQRGNFPDRFSGHQFPNYSSELNVNALLLGDSALYLCASSSGGPSLRTQYFGPGTRLLVL.

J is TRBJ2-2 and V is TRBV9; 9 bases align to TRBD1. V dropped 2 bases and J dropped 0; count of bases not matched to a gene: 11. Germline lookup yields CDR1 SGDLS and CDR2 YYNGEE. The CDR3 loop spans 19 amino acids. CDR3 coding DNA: TGTGCCAGCAGCGTCCGGGACAGGGTGTCTCTCGCGAACACCGGGGAGCTGTTTTTT. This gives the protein CASSVRDRVSLANTGELFF.